This is a list of T cell receptor beta chains from one sample in a study of CD8+ T cells in alopecia areata. The protocol was immunoSEQ multiplex PCR, while the TCRdb copy is restricted to in-frame clones and leaves out a portion. This sample carries some 110,000 clones, around two fifths of them seen once, and the ten largest clones take 3.1%. Sequenced sample: CD4+ T cells sorted from blood. The receptors come from a human donor with alopecia areata. Both conserved end residues are part of each CDR3. A D gene is named only where the DNA matches it firmly. Some rows mark clone size as missing; the rest say once, few, many or name a class of expanded clone.

cdr3_aa,cdr3_nt,d_call,clone_size,v_call,j_call
CASSSPPGGQETQYF,TGTGCCAGCAGTTCCCCCCCGGGGGGCCAAGAGACCCAGTACTTC,TRBD2,few,TRBV28,TRBJ2-5
CASSKLASHTDTQYF,TGCGCCAGCAGCAAACTAGCGTCTCACACAGATACGCAGTATTTT,TRBD2,.,TRBV4-3,TRBJ2-3
CASSLAGTGHEQYF,TGTGCCAGCAGCTTAGCCGGGACAGGCCACGAGCAGTACTTC,TRBD1,few,TRBV7-9,TRBJ2-7
CASSSGLNYGYTF,TGTGCCAGCAGCTCGGGACTTAACTATGGCTACACCTTC,.,.,TRBV11-2,TRBJ1-2
CASSLMGSSYGYTF,TGTGCCAGCAGCTTGATGGGATCCTCCTATGGCTACACCTTC,.,few,TRBV5-5,TRBJ1-2
CASGVQGQNQPQHF,TGTGCCAGTGGGGTACAGGGACAGAATCAGCCCCAGCATTTT,TRBD1,.,TRBV28,TRBJ1-5
CASSPTSGRAYEQYF,TGTGCCAGCTCACCAACTAGCGGGAGGGCCTACGAGCAGTACTTC,TRBD2,.,TRBV18,TRBJ2-7
CASSSAGTSGRYEQYF,TGTGCCAGCAGTTCCGCCGGGACTAGCGGGAGGTACGAGCAGTACTTC,TRBD2,.,TRBV28,TRBJ2-7
CASSVDTNTEAFF,TGTGCCAGCAGCGTGGACACGAACACTGAAGCTTTCTTT,.,few,TRBV7-6,TRBJ1-1
CASSPWGTGATDTQYF,TGTGCCAGCAGCCCATGGGGGACAGGAGCCACAGATACGCAGTATTTT,TRBD1,.,TRBV7-9,TRBJ2-3
CASSLSGGISYEQYF,TGTGCCAGCAGCTTATCGGGGGGAATTTCCTACGAGCAGTACTTC,TRBD2,.,TRBV7-9,TRBJ2-7
CASSSDRPRSYNEQFF,TGTGCCAGCAGCTCGGACAGGCCTAGGTCCTACAATGAGCAGTTCTTC,TRBD1,.,TRBV7-2,TRBJ2-1
CASSPGPTPSYEQYF,TGTGCCAGCTCACCCGGCCCAACCCCATCCTACGAGCAGTACTTC,.,.,TRBV18,TRBJ2-7
CAGRRGTSFPQYF,TGTGCCGGCCGTAGGGGCACTAGCTTCCCCCAGTACTTC,.,.,TRBV2,TRBJ2-5
CAWSGLTPNTEAFF,TGTGCCTGGAGTGGCTTGACGCCTAACACTGAAGCTTTCTTT,.,few,TRBV30,TRBJ1-1
CASSPLGGSGTDTQYF,TGTGCCAGCAGCCCCCTGGGAGGGTCAGGCACAGATACGCAGTATTTT,TRBD2,few,TRBV5-6,TRBJ2-3
CASRGQGRYNEQFF,TGTGCCAGCAGAGGACAGGGGAGGTACAATGAGCAGTTCTTC,TRBD1,.,TRBV6-6,TRBJ2-1
CASSSGSGMNTEAFF,TGTGCCAGCAGCTCCGGGTCGGGAATGAACACTGAAGCTTTCTTT,.,.,TRBV7-3,TRBJ1-1
CAWSTGQNSNQPQHF,TGTGCCTGGAGTACCGGACAGAATAGCAATCAGCCCCAGCATTTT,.,.,TRBV30,TRBJ1-5
CASSQNGLASDEQFF,TGTGCCAGCAGCCAGAATGGGCTAGCTAGCGATGAGCAGTTCTTC,.,few,TRBV14,TRBJ2-1
CASSSSRTGELFF,TGTGCCAGCAGCTCCAGTAGAACCGGGGAGCTGTTTTTT,.,few,TRBV7-2,TRBJ2-2
CSVEKAYEQYF,TGCAGCGTTGAAAAAGCATACGAGCAGTACTTC,.,few,TRBV29-1,TRBJ2-7
CASSQGLAGLDEQYF,TGCGCCAGCAGCCAGGGACTAGCGGGGTTAGACGAGCAGTACTTC,TRBD2,.,TRBV5-1,TRBJ2-7
CASSSTAGANVLTF,TGTGCCAGCAGTTCAACGGCTGGGGCCAACGTCCTGACTTTC,.,.,TRBV28,TRBJ2-6
CASSPTVNSYEQYF,TGTGCCAGCAGTCCCACAGTGAACTCCTACGAGCAGTACTTC,.,.,TRBV7-6,TRBJ2-7
CASSLFHLFF,TGCGCCAGCAGTCTTTTTCATCTGTTTTTT,.,.,TRBV23-1,TRBJ2-2
CASSHSSADNQPQHF,TGCGCCAGCAGTCATTCCTCTGCCGATAATCAGCCCCAGCATTTT,.,few,TRBV23-1,TRBJ1-5
CASSVGGSEYNEQFF,TGTGCCAGCAGCGTAGGCGGGAGCGAGTACAATGAGCAGTTCTTC,TRBD2,.,TRBV9,TRBJ2-1
CASSPRRSTYEQYF,TGTGCCAGCAGCCCGAGGCGGAGCACCTACGAGCAGTACTTC,.,.,TRBV28,TRBJ2-7
CSVQSTDTQYF,TGCAGCGTCCAATCAACGGATACGCAGTATTTT,.,.,TRBV29-1,TRBJ2-3
CASSVGLAGGQETQYF,TGCGCCAGCAGCGTCGGATTAGCGGGAGGGCAAGAGACCCAGTACTTC,TRBD2,few,TRBV4-1,TRBJ2-5